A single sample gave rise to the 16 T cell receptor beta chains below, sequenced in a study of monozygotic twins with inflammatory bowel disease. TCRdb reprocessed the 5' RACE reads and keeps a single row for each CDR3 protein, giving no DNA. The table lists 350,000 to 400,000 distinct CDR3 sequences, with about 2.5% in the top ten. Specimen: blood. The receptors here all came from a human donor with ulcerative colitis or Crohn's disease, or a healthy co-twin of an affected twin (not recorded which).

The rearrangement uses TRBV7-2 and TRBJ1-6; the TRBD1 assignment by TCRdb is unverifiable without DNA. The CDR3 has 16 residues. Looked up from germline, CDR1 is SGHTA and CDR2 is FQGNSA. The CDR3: CASSSKTGFYNSPLHF.

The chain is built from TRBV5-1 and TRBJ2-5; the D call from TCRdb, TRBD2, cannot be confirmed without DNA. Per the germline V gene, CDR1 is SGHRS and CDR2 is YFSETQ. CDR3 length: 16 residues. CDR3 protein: CASSPLGLSYGETQYF.

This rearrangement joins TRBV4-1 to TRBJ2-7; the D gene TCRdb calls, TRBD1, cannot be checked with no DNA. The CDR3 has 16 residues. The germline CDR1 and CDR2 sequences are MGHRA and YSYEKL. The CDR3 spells CASSQGLGGLSYEQYF.

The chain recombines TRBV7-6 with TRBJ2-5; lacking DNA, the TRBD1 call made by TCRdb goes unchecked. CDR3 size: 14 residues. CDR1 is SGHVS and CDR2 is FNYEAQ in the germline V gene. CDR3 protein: CASSSQTGQETQYF.

The CDR3 loop reads CASSLWQGRHGYTF. J is TRBJ1-2 and V is TRBV28; lacking DNA, the TRBD1 call made by TCRdb goes unchecked. Germline CDR1 is MDHEN and CDR2 is SYDVKM. The CDR3 extends over 14 amino acids.

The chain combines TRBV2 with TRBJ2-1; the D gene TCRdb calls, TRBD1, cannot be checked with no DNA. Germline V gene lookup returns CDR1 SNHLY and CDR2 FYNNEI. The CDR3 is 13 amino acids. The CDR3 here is CASIWTGEGEQFF.

The CDR3 region is CASSSGTGAKNIQYF. The genes are TRBV5-4 and TRBJ2-4; TCRdb's assignment of TRBD1 cannot be checked, as there is no DNA. The CDR3 has 15 amino acids. Germline CDR1 and CDR2: SGHNT and YYREEE (reference sequence).

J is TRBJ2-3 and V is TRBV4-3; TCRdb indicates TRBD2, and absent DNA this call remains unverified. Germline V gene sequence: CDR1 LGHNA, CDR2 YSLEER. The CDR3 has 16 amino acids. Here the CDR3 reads CASSPGLPEGADTQYF.

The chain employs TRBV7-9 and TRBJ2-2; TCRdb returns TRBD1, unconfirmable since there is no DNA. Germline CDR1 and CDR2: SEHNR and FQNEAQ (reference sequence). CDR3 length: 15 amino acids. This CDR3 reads CASSYGQGNTGELFF. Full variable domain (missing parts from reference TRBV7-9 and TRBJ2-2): DTGVSQNPRHKITKRGQNVTFRCDPISEHNRLYWYRQTLGQGPEFLTYFQNEAQLEKSRLLSDRFSAERPKGSFSTLEIQRTEQGDSAMYLCASSYGQGNTGELFFGEGSRLTVL.

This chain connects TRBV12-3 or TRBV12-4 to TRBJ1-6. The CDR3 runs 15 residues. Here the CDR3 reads CASSLGPTSYSPLHF.

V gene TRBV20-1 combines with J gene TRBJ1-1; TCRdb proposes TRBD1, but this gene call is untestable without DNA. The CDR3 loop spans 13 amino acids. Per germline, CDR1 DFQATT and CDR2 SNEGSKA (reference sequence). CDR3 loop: CSARDHRAGKAFF.

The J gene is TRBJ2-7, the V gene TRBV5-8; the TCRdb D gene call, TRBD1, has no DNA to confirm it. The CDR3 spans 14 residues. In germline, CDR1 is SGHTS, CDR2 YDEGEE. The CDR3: CASSLRYRVYEQYF.

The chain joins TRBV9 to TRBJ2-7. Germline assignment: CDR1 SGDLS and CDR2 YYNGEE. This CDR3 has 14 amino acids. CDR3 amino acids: CASSVQASWREQYF. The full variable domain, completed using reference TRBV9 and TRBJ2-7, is DSGVTQTPKHLITATGQRVTLRCSPRSGDLSVYWYQQSLDQGLQFLIQYYNGEERAKGNILERFSAQQFPDLHSELNLSSLELGDSALYFCASSVQASWREQYFGPGTRLTVT.

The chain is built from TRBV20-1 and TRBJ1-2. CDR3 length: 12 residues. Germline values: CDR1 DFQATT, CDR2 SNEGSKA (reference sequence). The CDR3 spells CSASQTVYGYTF.

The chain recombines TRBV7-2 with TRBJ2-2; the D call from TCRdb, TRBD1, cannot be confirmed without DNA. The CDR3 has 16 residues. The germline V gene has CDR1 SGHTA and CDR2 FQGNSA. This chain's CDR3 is CASSLGPGTDTGELFF.

The CDR3 protein is CATSRVGGGFTDTQYF. The chain is built from TRBV15 and TRBJ2-3; TCRdb's D gene call, TRBD2, goes unchecked for lack of DNA. From germline, CDR1 is LNHNV and CDR2 YYDKDF (reference sequence). The CDR3 is made up of 16 amino acids.